A selection of T cell receptor beta chains follows, all from one sample in a study of cytomegalovirus exposure and HLA in healthy donors. Assay used: immunoSEQ multiplex PCR; TCRdb lists only in-frame clones, some missing. The sample has 90,000 to 95,000 clones, roughly four fifths seen once. Specimen: PBMCs. These receptor sequences come from a man aged 30-40 years in good health and CMV-seronegative. Each CDR3 is given with its conserved first and last residue. D genes are given only for firm matches. Rows may omit the clone size; those that give it use once, few, many or a size class.

j_gene: TRBJ2-2; abundance: .; v_gene: TRBV9; d_gene: .; CDR3aa: CASSAYGADTGELFF; CDR3nt: TGTGCCAGCAGTGCTTATGGGGCGGACACCGGGGAGCTGTTTTTT
j_gene: TRBJ2-2; abundance: few; v_gene: TRBV6-5; d_gene: .; CDR3aa: CASRVRGGHTGELFF; CDR3nt: TGTGCCAGCAGGGTGAGGGGAGGACATACCGGGGAGCTGTTTTTT
j_gene: TRBJ2-3; abundance: .; v_gene: TRBV5-5; d_gene: TRBD2; CDR3aa: CASSYPSGGAMDTQYF; CDR3nt: TGTGCCAGCAGCTACCCTAGCGGGGGGGCTATGGATACGCAGTATTTT
j_gene: TRBJ2-1; abundance: .; v_gene: TRBV15; d_gene: .; CDR3aa: CATSRDLNEQFF; CDR3nt: TGTGCCACCAGCAGAGATCTGAATGAGCAGTTCTTC
j_gene: TRBJ1-2; abundance: once; v_gene: TRBV25-1; d_gene: TRBD1; CDR3aa: CASSRQGINYGYTF; CDR3nt: TGTGCCAGCAGTAGACAGGGCATTAACTATGGCTACACCTTC
j_gene: TRBJ2-7; abundance: .; v_gene: TRBV7-2; d_gene: TRBD1; CDR3aa: CASSPRQGSYEQYF; CDR3nt: TGTGCCAGCAGCCCCCGACAGGGGTCCTACGAGCAGTACTTC
j_gene: TRBJ2-5; abundance: .; v_gene: TRBV27; d_gene: TRBD2; CDR3aa: CASSLGLAGGIETQYF; CDR3nt: TGTGCCAGCAGTCTGGGACTAGCGGGGGGGATTGAGACCCAGTACTTC
j_gene: TRBJ2-3; abundance: .; v_gene: TRBV7-8; d_gene: TRBD2; CDR3aa: CASSLASGGFTDTQYF; CDR3nt: TGTGCCAGCAGCTTAGCTAGCGGGGGGTTCACAGATACGCAGTATTTT
j_gene: TRBJ1-1; abundance: .; v_gene: TRBV7-2; d_gene: .; CDR3aa: CATRSGAEAFF; CDR3nt: TGTGCCACTCGCTCAGGGGCTGAAGCTTTCTTT
j_gene: TRBJ2-3; abundance: .; v_gene: TRBV5-1; d_gene: .; CDR3aa: CASSFDEESGRTDTQYF; CDR3nt: TGCGCCAGCAGCTTTGACGAGGAGAGCGGTCGCACAGATACGCAGTATTTT
j_gene: TRBJ2-3; abundance: .; v_gene: TRBV5-1; d_gene: TRBD2; CDR3aa: CASSRRLADGTDTQYF; CDR3nt: TGCGCCAGCAGCCGGCGCCTAGCGGATGGGACAGATACGCAGTATTTT
j_gene: TRBJ1-1; abundance: .; v_gene: TRBV25-1; d_gene: .; CDR3aa: CASSQTGLNTEAFF; CDR3nt: TGTGCCAGCAGCCAGACAGGCCTGAACACTGAAGCTTTCTTT
j_gene: TRBJ2-7; abundance: few; v_gene: TRBV27; d_gene: TRBD1; CDR3aa: CASSLGTGIYEQYF; CDR3nt: TGTGCCAGCAGTTTAGGGACAGGGATTTACGAGCAGTACTTC
j_gene: TRBJ1-4; abundance: .; v_gene: TRBV27; d_gene: .; CDR3aa: CASSLRVSTREKLFF; CDR3nt: TGTGCCAGCAGTTTAAGAGTATCAACCCGTGAAAAACTGTTTTTT
j_gene: TRBJ1-1; abundance: .; v_gene: TRBV5-1; d_gene: .; CDR3aa: CASRQPGSPPLNTEAFF; CDR3nt: TGCGCCAGCAGGCAACCGGGGTCGCCCCCCCTGAACACTGAAGCTTTCTTT
j_gene: TRBJ1-6; abundance: .; v_gene: TRBV4-1; d_gene: TRBD1; CDR3aa: CASSHWGQSSYNSPLHF; CDR3nt: TGCGCCAGCAGCCATTGGGGACAGAGCTCCTATAATTCACCCCTCCACTTT
j_gene: TRBJ2-3; abundance: .; v_gene: TRBV6-1; d_gene: .; CDR3aa: CASSEQPVSTDTQYF; CDR3nt: TGTGCCAGCAGTGAACAACCAGTTAGCACAGATACGCAGTATTTT
j_gene: TRBJ2-1; abundance: .; v_gene: TRBV19; d_gene: .; CDR3aa: CASRRGSGNEQFF; CDR3nt: TGTGCCAGTAGGAGGGGGAGTGGCAATGAGCAGTTCTTC
j_gene: TRBJ2-5; abundance: few; v_gene: TRBV4-3; d_gene: .; CDR3aa: CASSQTGRETQYF; CDR3nt: TGCGCCAGCAGCCAGACGGGCAGGGAAACCCAGTACTTC
j_gene: TRBJ2-5; abundance: few; v_gene: TRBV15; d_gene: TRBD2; CDR3aa: CATSGGLAGNQETQYF; CDR3nt: TGTGCCACCAGCGGAGGACTAGCGGGAAACCAAGAGACCCAGTACTTC
j_gene: TRBJ2-1; abundance: .; v_gene: TRBV9; d_gene: .; CDR3aa: CASSDSASSLSYNEQFF; CDR3nt: TGTGCCAGCAGCGATTCCGCTAGCTCTCTCTCCTACAATGAGCAGTTCTTC
j_gene: TRBJ1-1; abundance: medium-sized; v_gene: TRBV29-1; d_gene: TRBD1; CDR3aa: CSAMTGGDTEAFF; CDR3nt: TGCAGCGCCATGACAGGGGGGGACACTGAAGCTTTCTTT
j_gene: TRBJ1-2; abundance: .; v_gene: TRBV7-9; d_gene: TRBD1; CDR3aa: CASTRGADYGYTF; CDR3nt: TGTGCCAGCACCAGGGGGGCGGACTATGGCTACACCTTC
j_gene: TRBJ1-2; abundance: .; v_gene: TRBV25-1; d_gene: TRBD1; CDR3aa: CASSDPGTGGAYGYTF; CDR3nt: TGTGCCAGCAGTGATCCCGGGACAGGGGGCGCCTATGGCTACACCTTC
j_gene: TRBJ1-4; abundance: few; v_gene: TRBV4-1; d_gene: .; CDR3aa: CASSQAGVGEKLFF; CDR3nt: TGCGCCAGCAGCCAAGCAGGGGTTGGAGAAAAACTGTTTTTT
j_gene: TRBJ1-2; abundance: .; v_gene: TRBV2; d_gene: .; CDR3aa: CASSDIVSVDGYTF; CDR3nt: TGTGCCAGCAGTGATATCGTGAGTGTTGATGGCTACACCTTC
j_gene: TRBJ1-6; abundance: .; v_gene: TRBV11-3; d_gene: .; CDR3aa: CASSLDGTLYSPLHF; CDR3nt: TGTGCCAGCAGCTTAGATGGGACTCTCTATTCACCCCTCCACTTT
j_gene: TRBJ1-2; abundance: .; v_gene: TRBV27; d_gene: TRBD1; CDR3aa: CASSLGAGGGLGYTF; CDR3nt: TGTGCCAGCAGTTTAGGGGCAGGGGGAGGACTTGGCTACACCTTC
j_gene: TRBJ1-1; abundance: .; v_gene: TRBV7-9; d_gene: .; CDR3aa: CASSPQGEAFF; CDR3nt: TGTGCCAGCAGCCCCCAGGGTGAAGCTTTCTTT
j_gene: TRBJ2-2; abundance: .; v_gene: TRBV2; d_gene: TRBD2; CDR3aa: CASIWREGQNTGELFF; CDR3nt: TGTGCCAGCATATGGCGGGAGGGCCAGAACACCGGGGAGCTGTTTTTT
j_gene: TRBJ1-5; abundance: .; v_gene: TRBV19; d_gene: TRBD1; CDR3aa: CASSRGQGNQPQHF; CDR3nt: TGTGCCAGTAGTCGAGGACAGGGCAATCAGCCCCAGCATTTT
j_gene: TRBJ1-5; abundance: .; v_gene: TRBV19; d_gene: .; CDR3aa: CASRREESVGEPQHF; CDR3nt: TGTGCCAGTAGGCGCGAGGAGTCGGTCGGGGAGCCCCAGCATTTT
j_gene: TRBJ2-3; abundance: .; v_gene: TRBV2; d_gene: .; CDR3aa: CASSITDTQYF; CDR3nt: TGTGCCAGCAGCATCACAGATACGCAGTATTTT
j_gene: TRBJ2-2; abundance: .; v_gene: TRBV6-1; d_gene: TRBD1; CDR3aa: CASRGTGASGELFF; CDR3nt: TGTGCCAGCAGAGGGACAGGGGCCTCCGGGGAGCTGTTTTTT
j_gene: TRBJ1-1; abundance: few; v_gene: TRBV27; d_gene: TRBD1; CDR3aa: CASSEEGAQTTEAFF; CDR3nt: TGTGCCAGCAGCGAAGAGGGGGCGCAGACCACTGAAGCTTTCTTT
j_gene: TRBJ2-3; abundance: .; v_gene: TRBV11-3; d_gene: TRBD2; CDR3aa: CASSILAADTQYF; CDR3nt: TGTGCCAGCAGCATCCTAGCGGCAGATACGCAGTATTTT
j_gene: TRBJ2-5; abundance: .; v_gene: TRBV9; d_gene: .; CDR3aa: CASSVWGRQETQYF; CDR3nt: TGTGCCAGCAGCGTATGGGGCAGACAAGAGACCCAGTACTTC
j_gene: TRBJ1-2; abundance: .; v_gene: TRBV12-2; d_gene: .; CDR3aa: CASRLAGQGYTF; CDR3nt: TGTGCAAGTCGCTTAGCGGGACAAGGCTACACCTTC
j_gene: TRBJ1-2; abundance: .; v_gene: TRBV27; d_gene: .; CDR3aa: CASSSAVTYGYTF; CDR3nt: TGTGCCAGCAGTTCCGCGGTGACCTATGGCTACACCTTC
j_gene: TRBJ2-5; abundance: .; v_gene: TRBV7-2; d_gene: .; CDR3aa: CASSLRGGTETQYF; CDR3nt: TGTGCCAGCAGCCTCCGTGGGGGGACAGAGACCCAGTACTTC
j_gene: TRBJ1-1; abundance: .; v_gene: TRBV4-1; d_gene: .; CDR3aa: CASSRRREGERTEAFF; CDR3nt: TGCGCCAGCAGCCGCCGCCGGGAGGGTGAGCGGACTGAAGCTTTCTTT
j_gene: TRBJ1-5; abundance: .; v_gene: TRBV19; d_gene: .; CDR3aa: CASSIDPSNQPQHF; CDR3nt: TGTGCCAGTAGTATAGACCCCTCCAATCAGCCCCAGCATTTT
j_gene: TRBJ2-1; abundance: .; v_gene: TRBV5-4; d_gene: TRBD2; CDR3aa: CASSPGTSGEQFF; CDR3nt: TGTGCCAGCAGCCCTGGGACTAGCGGTGAGCAGTTCTTC
j_gene: TRBJ2-5; abundance: .; v_gene: TRBV9; d_gene: .; CDR3aa: CASSVRAGQETQYF; CDR3nt: TGTGCCAGCAGCGTACGAGCAGGCCAAGAGACCCAGTACTTC
j_gene: TRBJ2-3; abundance: .; v_gene: TRBV7-3; d_gene: TRBD2; CDR3aa: CASSYGTSGGPTDTQYF; CDR3nt: TGTGCCAGCAGCTACGGGACTAGCGGGGGACCCACAGATACGCAGTATTTT
j_gene: TRBJ1-5; abundance: .; v_gene: TRBV25-1; d_gene: .; CDR3aa: CASSLPGSNQPQHF; CDR3nt: TGTGCCAGCAGTCTGCCAGGAAGCAATCAGCCCCAGCATTTT